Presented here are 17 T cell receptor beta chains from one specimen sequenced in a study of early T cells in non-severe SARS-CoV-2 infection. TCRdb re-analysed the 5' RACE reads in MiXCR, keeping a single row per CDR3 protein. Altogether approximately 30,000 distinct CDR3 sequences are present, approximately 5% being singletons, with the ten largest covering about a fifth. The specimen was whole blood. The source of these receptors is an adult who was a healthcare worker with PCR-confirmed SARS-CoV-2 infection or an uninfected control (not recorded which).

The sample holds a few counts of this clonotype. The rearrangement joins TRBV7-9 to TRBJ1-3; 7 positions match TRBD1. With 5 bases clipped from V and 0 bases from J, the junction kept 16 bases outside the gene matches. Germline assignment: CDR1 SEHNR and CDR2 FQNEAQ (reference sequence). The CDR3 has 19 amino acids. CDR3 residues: CASSPQPGQRSYSGNTIYF. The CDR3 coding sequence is TGTGCCAGCAGCCCTCAACCGGGACAGCGATCGTACTCTGGAAACACCATATATTTT.

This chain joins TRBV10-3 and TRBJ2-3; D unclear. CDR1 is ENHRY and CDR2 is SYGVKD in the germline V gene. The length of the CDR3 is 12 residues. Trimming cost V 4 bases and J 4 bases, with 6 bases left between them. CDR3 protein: CAISVNPDTQYF. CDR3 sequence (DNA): TGTGCCATCAGTGTAAACCCAGATACGCAGTATTTT.

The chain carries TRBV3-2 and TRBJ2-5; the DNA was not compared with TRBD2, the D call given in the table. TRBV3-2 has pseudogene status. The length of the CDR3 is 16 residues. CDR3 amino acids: CASSQVHSGDRKTQYF. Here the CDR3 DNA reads TGTGCCAGCAGCCAAGTTCATAGCGGGGATCGAAAGACCCAGTACTTC.

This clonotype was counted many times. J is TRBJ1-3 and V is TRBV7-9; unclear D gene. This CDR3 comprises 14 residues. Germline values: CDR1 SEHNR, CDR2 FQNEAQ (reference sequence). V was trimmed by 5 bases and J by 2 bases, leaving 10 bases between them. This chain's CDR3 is CASSPSRPGNTIYF. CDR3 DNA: TGTGCCAGCAGCCCCAGTCGTCCTGGAAACACCATATATTTT.

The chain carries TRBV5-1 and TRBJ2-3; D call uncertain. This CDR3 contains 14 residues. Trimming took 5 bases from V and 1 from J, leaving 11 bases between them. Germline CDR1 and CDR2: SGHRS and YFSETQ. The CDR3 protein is CASRSQKRTDTQYF. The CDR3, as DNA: TGCGCCAGCAGGTCGCAGAAACGCACAGATACGCAGTATTTT.

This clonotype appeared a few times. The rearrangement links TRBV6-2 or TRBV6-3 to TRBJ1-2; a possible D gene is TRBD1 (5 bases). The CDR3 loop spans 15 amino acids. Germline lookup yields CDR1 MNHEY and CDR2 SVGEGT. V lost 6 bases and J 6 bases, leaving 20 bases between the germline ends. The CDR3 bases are TGTGCCAGCAGACACCTACCCCCCAGGGCGGATGGCTACACCTTC. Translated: CASRHLPPRADGYTF.

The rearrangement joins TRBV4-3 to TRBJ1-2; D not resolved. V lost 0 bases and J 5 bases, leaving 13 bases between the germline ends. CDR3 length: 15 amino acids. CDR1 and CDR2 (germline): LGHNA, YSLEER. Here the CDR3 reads CASSQDYQAAYGYTF. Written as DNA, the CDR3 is TGCGCCAGCAGCCAAGATTACCAGGCCGCTTATGGCTACACCTTC.

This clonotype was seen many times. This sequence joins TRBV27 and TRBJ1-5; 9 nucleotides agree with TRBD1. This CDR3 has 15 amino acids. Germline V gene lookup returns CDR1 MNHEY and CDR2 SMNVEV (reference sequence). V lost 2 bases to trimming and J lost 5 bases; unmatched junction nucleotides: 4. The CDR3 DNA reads TGTGCCAGCAGTTTACCCGGACAGGGGTATCAGCCCCAGCATTTT. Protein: CASSLPGQGYQPQHF.

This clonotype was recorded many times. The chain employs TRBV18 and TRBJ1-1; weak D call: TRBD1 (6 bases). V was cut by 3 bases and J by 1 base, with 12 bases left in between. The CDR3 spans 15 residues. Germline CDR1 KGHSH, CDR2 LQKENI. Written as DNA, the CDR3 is TGTGCCAGCTCACCCTACAGGACAGAGAACACTGAAGCTTTCTTT. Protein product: CASSPYRTENTEAFF.

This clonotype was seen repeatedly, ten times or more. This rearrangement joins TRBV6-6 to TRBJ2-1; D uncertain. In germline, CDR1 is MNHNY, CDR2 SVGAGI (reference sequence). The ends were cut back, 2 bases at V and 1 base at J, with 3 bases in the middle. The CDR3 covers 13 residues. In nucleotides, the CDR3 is TGTGCCAGCAGTTACGAGTCCTACAATGAGCAGTTCTTC. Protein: CASSYESYNEQFF.

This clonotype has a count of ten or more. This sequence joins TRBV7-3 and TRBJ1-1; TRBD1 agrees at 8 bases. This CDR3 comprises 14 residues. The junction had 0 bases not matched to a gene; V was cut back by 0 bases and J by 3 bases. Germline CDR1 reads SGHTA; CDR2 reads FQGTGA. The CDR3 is CASSLTQGDTEAFF. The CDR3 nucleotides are TGTGCCAGCAGCTTAACACAGGGGGACACTGAAGCTTTCTTT.

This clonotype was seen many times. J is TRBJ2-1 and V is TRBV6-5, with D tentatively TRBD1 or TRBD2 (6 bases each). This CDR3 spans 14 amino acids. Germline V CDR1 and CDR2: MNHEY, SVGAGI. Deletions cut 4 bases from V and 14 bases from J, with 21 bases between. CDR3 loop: CASSSPRGVEGEFF. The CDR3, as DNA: TGTGCCAGCAGTTCGCCTCGTGGGGTGGAGGGGGAGTTCTTC.

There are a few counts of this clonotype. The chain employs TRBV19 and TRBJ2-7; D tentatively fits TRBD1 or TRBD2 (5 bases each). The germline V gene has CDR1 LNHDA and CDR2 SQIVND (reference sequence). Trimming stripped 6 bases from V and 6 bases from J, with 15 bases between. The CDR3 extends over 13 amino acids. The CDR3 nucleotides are TGTGCCAGTAGGTCCGGGACGGCCGGCGAGCAGTACTTC. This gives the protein CASRSGTAGEQYF.

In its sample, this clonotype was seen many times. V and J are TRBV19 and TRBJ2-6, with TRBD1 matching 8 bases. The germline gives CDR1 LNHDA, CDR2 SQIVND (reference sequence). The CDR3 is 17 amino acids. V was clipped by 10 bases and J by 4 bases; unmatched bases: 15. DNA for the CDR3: TGTGCCACCAGCGGAGTAGGACAGGGCAGAGGGGCCAACGTCCTGACTTTC. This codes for CATSGVGQGRGANVLTF. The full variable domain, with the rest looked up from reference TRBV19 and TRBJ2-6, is DGGITQSPKYLFRKEGQNVTLSCEQNLNHDAMYWYRQDPGQGLRLIYYSQIVNDFQKGDIAEGYSVSREKKESFPLTVTSAQKNPTAFYLCATSGVGQGRGANVLTFGAGSRLTVL.

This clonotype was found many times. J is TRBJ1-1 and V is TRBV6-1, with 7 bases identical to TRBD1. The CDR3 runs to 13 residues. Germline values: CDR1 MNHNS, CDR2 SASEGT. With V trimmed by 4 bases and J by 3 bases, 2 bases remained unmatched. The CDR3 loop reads CASSGGGYTEAFF. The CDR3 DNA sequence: TGTGCCAGCAGTGGAGGGGGCTACACTGAAGCTTTCTTT.

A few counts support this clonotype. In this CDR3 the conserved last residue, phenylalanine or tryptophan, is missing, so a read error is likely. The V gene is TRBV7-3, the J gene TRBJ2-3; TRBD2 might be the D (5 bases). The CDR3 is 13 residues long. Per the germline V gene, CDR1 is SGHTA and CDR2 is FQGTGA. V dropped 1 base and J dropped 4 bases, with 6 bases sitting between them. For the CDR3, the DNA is TGTGCCAGCAGCTTAAAGGGAGCAGATACGCAGTATTCT. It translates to CASSLKGADTQYS.

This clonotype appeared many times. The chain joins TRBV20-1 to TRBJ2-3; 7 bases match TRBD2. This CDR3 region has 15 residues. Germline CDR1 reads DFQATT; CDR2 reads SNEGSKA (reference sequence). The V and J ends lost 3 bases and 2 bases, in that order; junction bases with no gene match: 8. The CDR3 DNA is TGCAGTGCTAGGTCTCTAGCGGAGCCCACAGATACGCAGTATTTT. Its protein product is CSARSLAEPTDTQYF.